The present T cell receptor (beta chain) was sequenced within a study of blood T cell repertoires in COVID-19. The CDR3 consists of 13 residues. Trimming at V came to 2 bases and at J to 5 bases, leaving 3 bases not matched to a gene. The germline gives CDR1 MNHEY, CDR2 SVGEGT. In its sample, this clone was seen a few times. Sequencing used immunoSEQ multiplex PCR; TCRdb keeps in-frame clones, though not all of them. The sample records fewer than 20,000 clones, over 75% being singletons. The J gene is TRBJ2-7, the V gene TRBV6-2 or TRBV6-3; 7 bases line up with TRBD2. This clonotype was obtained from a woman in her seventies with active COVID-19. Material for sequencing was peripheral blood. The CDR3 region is CASSYPGGDEQYF. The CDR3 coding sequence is TGTGCCAGCAGTTACCCGGGAGGCGACGAGCAGTACTTC.